Listed below are T cell receptor beta chains from one sample, sequenced in a study of response to subunit inactivated influenza vaccine. TCRdb redid the calling of the RT-PCR reads with MiXCR, one entry per CDR3 protein. The table shows 300,000 to 350,000 distinct CDR3 sequences, with 21% occurring only once. Sequenced here: PBMCs from blood, sampled roughly 20 months after vaccination. These receptors originate from a man in his fifties or sixties who received an inactivated influenza vaccine. Each CDR3 is given with its conserved first and last residue. D genes are given only for firm matches. Clone size, where shown, is once, few, many, or a class for clones that have expanded.

DNA: TGTGCCAGCAGCCAAGGCGGCGGGCTCTACGAGCAGTACTTC; CDR3: CASSQGGGLYEQYF; D: .; size: .; J: TRBJ2-7; V: TRBV3-1
DNA: TGTGCCAGCAGCTCCAATTGGGGGACAGGGCAGTTCTTC; CDR3: CASSSNWGTGQFF; D: TRBD1; size: .; J: TRBJ2-1; V: TRBV7-2
DNA: TGTGCCAGCAGCCCGTGGGAGGTCGCTAATCAGCCCCAGCATTTT; CDR3: CASSPWEVANQPQHF; D: .; size: few; J: TRBJ1-5; V: TRBV5-6
DNA: TGTGCCAGCAGCCCGGAAAGGGGGGCGTTCGGGGAGCTGTTTTTT; CDR3: CASSPERGAFGELFF; D: .; size: .; J: TRBJ2-2; V: TRBV7-8
DNA: TGCGCCAGCAGCTCTGGGACAGCAAGTGAAGCTTTCTTT; CDR3: CASSSGTASEAFF; D: TRBD1; size: .; J: TRBJ1-1; V: TRBV5-1
DNA: TGTGCCAGCAGTGCCTCGGACAGGGGGAGCTCCTACGAGCAGTACTTC; CDR3: CASSASDRGSSYEQYF; D: TRBD1; size: .; J: TRBJ2-7; V: TRBV6-5
DNA: TGCAGTGCTAGATTGAGGGGGTACGAGCAGTACTTC; CDR3: CSARLRGYEQYF; D: .; size: .; J: TRBJ2-7; V: TRBV20-1
DNA: TGTGCCAGCACCGCAGCCCTGGGACGAGAAGGCTCCTATGGCTACACCTTC; CDR3: CASTAALGREGSYGYTF; D: .; size: many; J: TRBJ1-2; V: TRBV7-9
DNA: TGTGCCAGCAGAGACCCTATGAGGGGGCGCGACGAGCAGTACTTC; CDR3: CASRDPMRGRDEQYF; D: TRBD1; size: .; J: TRBJ2-7; V: TRBV6-2/TRBV6-3
DNA: TGCGCCAGCAGCAGCATTGGAGGGCTTGAAGCTTTCTTT; CDR3: CASSSIGGLEAFF; D: .; size: .; J: TRBJ1-1; V: TRBV5-1
DNA: TGTGCCAGCAGCTTAGATACGGGTCAGCCCCAGCATTTT; CDR3: CASSLDTGQPQHF; D: .; size: many; J: TRBJ1-5; V: TRBV7-2
DNA: TGTGCCAGCAAGACCGGCGGTCAGCCCCAGCATTTT; CDR3: CASKTGGQPQHF; D: .; size: few; J: TRBJ1-5; V: TRBV2
DNA: TGTGCCAGCAGGACCCAGGGGTCCTCCTACAATGAGCAGTTCTTC; CDR3: CASRTQGSSYNEQFF; D: .; size: few; J: TRBJ2-1; V: TRBV12-3/TRBV12-4
DNA: TGTGCCAGCGCCCCGTACACCGGGGAGCTGTTTTTT; CDR3: CASAPYTGELFF; D: .; size: .; J: TRBJ2-2; V: TRBV7-9
DNA: TGCAGTGCTAGTAAGGGGACAGGGGATAATGAGCAGTTCTTC; CDR3: CSASKGTGDNEQFF; D: TRBD1; size: few; J: TRBJ2-1; V: TRBV20-1
DNA: TGTGCCAGCAGCTTAGTGGCACGGCGATACGAGCAGTACTTC; CDR3: CASSLVARRYEQYF; D: .; size: .; J: TRBJ2-7; V: TRBV11-1
DNA: TGTGCCAGCAGCCAACCCCTGCAACCAGTCTGGGAAAAACTGTTTTTT; CDR3: CASSQPLQPVWEKLFF; D: .; size: .; J: TRBJ1-4; V: TRBV7-9
DNA: TGTGCCATCAGAAGCGGGAGGGCCAGTACCGGGGAGCTGTTTTTT; CDR3: CAIRSGRASTGELFF; D: TRBD2; size: few; J: TRBJ2-2; V: TRBV10-3
DNA: TGTGCCAGCTCACCCCGGGATAATGAAAAACTGTTTTTT; CDR3: CASSPRDNEKLFF; D: .; size: many; J: TRBJ1-4; V: TRBV18
DNA: TGTGCCACCAGTGATGATACTAGCAATCAGCCCCAGCATTTT; CDR3: CATSDDTSNQPQHF; D: .; size: .; J: TRBJ1-5; V: TRBV24-1
DNA: TGTGCCAGCAGTTACACCGGGACAGGGGCCTACGAGCAGTACTTC; CDR3: CASSYTGTGAYEQYF; D: TRBD1; size: few; J: TRBJ2-7; V: TRBV6-5
DNA: TGTGCCACCAATGACAGCGAGTATAGCAATCAGCCCCAGCATTTT; CDR3: CATNDSEYSNQPQHF; D: .; size: few; J: TRBJ1-5; V: TRBV24-1
DNA: TGCAGTGCTAGAGATGAAATTGGTAGCGCCTACAATGAGCAGTTCTTC; CDR3: CSARDEIGSAYNEQFF; D: .; size: few; J: TRBJ2-1; V: TRBV20-1
DNA: TGTGCCACCAGCCAAACCGGACTAGGCGAGCAGTACTTC; CDR3: CATSQTGLGEQYF; D: TRBD2; size: .; J: TRBJ2-7; V: TRBV15
DNA: TGTGCCAGCAGCGGGACGACAGGTCACGGCTACAATGAGCAGTTCTTC; CDR3: CASSGTTGHGYNEQFF; D: .; size: many; J: TRBJ2-1; V: TRBV9
DNA: TGTGCCAGCAGTTACAGTCGGGACGGCGGCCTGGGGGAAAAACTGTTTTTT; CDR3: CASSYSRDGGLGEKLFF; D: .; size: few; J: TRBJ1-4; V: TRBV6-5
DNA: TGTGCCAGCACCCTGGGGTCTAGCGGGTACAATGAGCAGTTCTTC; CDR3: CASTLGSSGYNEQFF; D: TRBD2; size: .; J: TRBJ2-1; V: TRBV6-1
DNA: TGTGCCAGCAGCTTAAACAGGGGGGAAATAGGAATGAACACTGAAGCTTTCTTT; CDR3: CASSLNRGEIGMNTEAFF; D: TRBD1; size: .; J: TRBJ1-1; V: TRBV7-8
DNA: TGTGCCAGCAGTTACTCGGGCGGCTATCAGCCCCAGCATTTT; CDR3: CASSYSGGYQPQHF; D: .; size: many; J: TRBJ1-5; V: TRBV6-2/TRBV6-3
DNA: TGCAGCCCCCGTAGCGGGAGGGCAGATACGCAGTATTTT; CDR3: CSPRSGRADTQYF; D: TRBD2; size: .; J: TRBJ2-3; V: TRBV20-1
DNA: TGTGCCAGCAGTTTACTGGTGGGAGGGCCTCGAGAGACCCAGTACTTC; CDR3: CASSLLVGGPRETQYF; D: TRBD2; size: few; J: TRBJ2-5; V: TRBV12-3/TRBV12-4
DNA: TGCGCCAGCAGCTTGGGGCCGAGCGGCCACCAAGAGACCCAGTACTTC; CDR3: CASSLGPSGHQETQYF; D: .; size: few; J: TRBJ2-5; V: TRBV5-1
DNA: TGTGCCAGTAGCCTAGGGACACAGCGGACCGTGCGGGCTTTCTTT; CDR3: CASSLGTQRTVRAFF; D: .; size: few; J: TRBJ1-1; V: TRBV19
DNA: TGTGCCAGCAGCCCGAACCCGGGTCAGGAGACCCAGTACTTC; CDR3: CASSPNPGQETQYF; D: .; size: .; J: TRBJ2-5; V: TRBV9
DNA: TGTGCCAGCAGCATCGGAGGGAGCAAATTTGGTGTGAGCTACACCTTC; CDR3: CASSIGGSKFGVSYTF; D: .; size: many; J: TRBJ1-2; V: TRBV7-9
DNA: TGTGCCAGCAGCTTAGACAGGGATTGGAGCGGGGACACTGAAGCTTTCTTT; CDR3: CASSLDRDWSGDTEAFF; D: .; size: few; J: TRBJ1-1; V: TRBV7-6
DNA: TGTGCCAGCAGCTCTCGGGGCGAGACCAATGAGCAGTTCTTC; CDR3: CASSSRGETNEQFF; D: .; size: .; J: TRBJ2-1; V: TRBV13
DNA: TGTGCCAGCAGTTGGGGCCCGGGACAGGGAATTGGCTACACCTTC; CDR3: CASSWGPGQGIGYTF; D: TRBD1; size: .; J: TRBJ1-2; V: TRBV6-5
DNA: TGTGCCAGCAGTTTCCTCGGACAGGCGGAGACCTTC; CDR3: CASSFLGQAETF; D: TRBD1; size: many; J: TRBJ1-2; V: TRBV28
DNA: TGTGCCAGCTGGGATTCACCCCTCCACTTT; CDR3: CASWDSPLHF; D: .; size: few; J: TRBJ1-6; V: TRBV6-2/TRBV6-3